This T cell receptor (beta chain) is from a study of OX40 agonist ivuxolimab in advanced cancers. At the level of the study: Participants averaged about 60 years of age (range roughly 23 to 90) and were 75% to 90% male. Study results and caveats: Expanded peripheral T-cell antigen specificity went undetermined.

Measured with immunoSEQ multiplex PCR; TCRdb has only the in-frame clones, and not every one. The sample holds approximately 90,000 clones; about 88% are singletons and the top ten take approximately 0.3%. About this clone: Its target is not known.

V was clipped by 2 bases and J by 3 bases; unmatched bases: 7. Germline V gene data show CDR1 as SGHNT and CDR2 as YENEEA. The CDR3 is made up of 18 amino acids. The clonotype was recovered from an adult with an advanced solid tumor such as melanoma, head and neck, liver or kidney cancer. J is TRBJ2-2 and V is TRBV11-3; the match to TRBD2 covers 12 bases. Specimen: CD4+ or CD8+ T cells sorted from blood, collected in a trial of the OX40 agonist ivuxolimab. CDR3 DNA: TGTGCCAGCAGCTTACATCTAGCGGGGGGGCCTGACACCGGGGAGCTGTTTTTT. Its translation: CASSLHLAGGPDTGELFF.